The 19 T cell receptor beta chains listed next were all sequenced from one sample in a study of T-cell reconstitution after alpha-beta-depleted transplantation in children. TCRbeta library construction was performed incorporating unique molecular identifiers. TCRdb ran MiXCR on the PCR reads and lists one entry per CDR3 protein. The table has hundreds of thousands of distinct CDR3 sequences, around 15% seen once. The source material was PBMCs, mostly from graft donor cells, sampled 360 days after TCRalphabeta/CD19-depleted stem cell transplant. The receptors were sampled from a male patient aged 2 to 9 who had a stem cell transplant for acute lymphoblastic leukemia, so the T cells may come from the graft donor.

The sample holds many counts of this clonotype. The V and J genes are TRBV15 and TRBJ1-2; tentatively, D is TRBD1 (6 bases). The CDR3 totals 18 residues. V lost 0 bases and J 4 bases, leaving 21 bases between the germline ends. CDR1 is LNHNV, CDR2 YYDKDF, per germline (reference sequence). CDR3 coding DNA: TGTGCCACCAGCAGAGATAAGAGGCCGGGGGGACACGCCTATGGCTACACCTTC. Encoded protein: CATSRDKRPGGHAYGYTF. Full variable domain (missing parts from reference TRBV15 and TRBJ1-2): DAMVIQNPRYQVTQFGKPVTLSCSQTLNHNVMYWYQQKSSQAPKLLFHYYDKDFNNEADTPDNFQSRRPNTSFCFLDIRSPGLGDTAMYLCATSRDKRPGGHAYGYTFGSGTRLTVV.

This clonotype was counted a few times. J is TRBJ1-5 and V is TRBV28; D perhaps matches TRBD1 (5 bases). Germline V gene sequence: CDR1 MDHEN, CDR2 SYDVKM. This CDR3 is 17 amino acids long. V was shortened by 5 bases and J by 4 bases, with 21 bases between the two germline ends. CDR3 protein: CASSPALGTHQNQPQHF. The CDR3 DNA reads TGTGCCAGCAGTCCCGCCCTTGGGACCCATCAGAATCAGCCCCAGCATTTT.

The CDR3 DNA sequence: TGCAGCGTTGAAAAGGGACAGGGTAGTGGCTACACCTTC. This encodes CSVEKGQGSGYTF. This chain links TRBV29-1 with TRBJ1-2; 9 bases map to TRBD1. V gave up 2 bases and J gave up 7 bases; unmatched junction bases: 5. The CDR3 sequence is 13 residues long. Germline V gene lookup returns CDR1 SQVTM and CDR2 ANQGSEA.

The CDR3 coding sequence is TGCGCCAGCAGCTTGGGAGAGACAGCGAACACTGAAGCTTTCTTT. The encoded protein is CASSLGETANTEAFF. The chain has TRBV5-1 and TRBJ1-1, with D perhaps matching TRBD1 (5 bases). Trimming left V 0 bases short and J 1 base short, with 10 bases between. The length of the CDR3 is 15 residues. Germline lookup yields CDR1 SGHRS and CDR2 YFSETQ.

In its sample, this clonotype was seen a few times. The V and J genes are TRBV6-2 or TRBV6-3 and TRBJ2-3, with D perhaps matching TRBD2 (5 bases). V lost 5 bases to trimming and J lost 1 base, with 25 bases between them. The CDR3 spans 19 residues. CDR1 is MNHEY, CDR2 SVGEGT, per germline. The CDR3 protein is CASSRTGQRVWVGTDTQYF. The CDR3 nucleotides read TGTGCCAGCAGTCGGACGGGCCAGAGGGTTTGGGTGGGCACAGATACGCAGTATTTT.

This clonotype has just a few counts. The CDR3 here is CASSLLRVDNYGYTF. CDR3 DNA: TGTGCCAGCAGTTTATTGAGGGTAGATAACTATGGCTACACCTTC. The chain is built from TRBV12-3 or TRBV12-4 and TRBJ1-2; D remains unclear. CDR3 length: 15 amino acids. The germline V and J ends were trimmed by 2 bases and 1 base, with 11 bases remaining between them.

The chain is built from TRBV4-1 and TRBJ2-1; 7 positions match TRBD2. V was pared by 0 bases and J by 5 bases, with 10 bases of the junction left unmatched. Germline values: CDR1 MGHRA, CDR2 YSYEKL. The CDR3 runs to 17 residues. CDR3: CASSQEGDYIVDNEQFF. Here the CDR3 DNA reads TGCGCCAGCAGCCAAGAGGGGGACTACATAGTGGACAATGAGCAGTTCTTC.

CDR3 sequence reads: CASSGQDSYEQYF. CDR3 nucleotide sequence: TGTGCCAGCTCTGGGCAGGACTCCTACGAGCAGTACTTC. This sequence joins TRBV6-2 or TRBV6-3 and TRBJ2-7; D is ambiguous. V was pared by 8 bases and J by 0 bases, with 11 bases between. The CDR3 length is 13 residues. Germline assignment: CDR1 MNHEY and CDR2 SVGEGT.

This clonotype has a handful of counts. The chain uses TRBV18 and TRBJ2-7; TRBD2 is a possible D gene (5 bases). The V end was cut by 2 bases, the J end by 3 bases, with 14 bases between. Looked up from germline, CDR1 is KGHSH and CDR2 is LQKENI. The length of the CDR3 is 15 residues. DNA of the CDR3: TGTGCCAGCTCACCATCCTCGGACTCCCACTACGAGCAGTACTTC. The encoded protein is CASSPSSDSHYEQYF. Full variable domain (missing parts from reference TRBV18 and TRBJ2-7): NAGVMQNPRHLVRRRGQEARLRCSPMKGHSHVYWYRQLPEEGLKFMVYLQKENIIDESGMPKERFSAEFPKEGPSILRIQQVVRGDSAAYFCASSPSSDSHYEQYFGPGTRLTVT.

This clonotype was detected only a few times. CDR3 in DNA: TGTGCCAGCCCTTCCAGCGGTGATACGCAGTATTTT. Amino acids: CASPSSGDTQYF. The chain recombines TRBV19 with TRBJ2-3, with D perhaps matching TRBD2 (5 bases). The V gene lost 9 bases and the J gene lost 6 bases, with 13 bases spanning the gap. The CDR3 is 12 amino acids. Germline V gives CDR1 LNHDA, CDR2 SQIVND (reference sequence).

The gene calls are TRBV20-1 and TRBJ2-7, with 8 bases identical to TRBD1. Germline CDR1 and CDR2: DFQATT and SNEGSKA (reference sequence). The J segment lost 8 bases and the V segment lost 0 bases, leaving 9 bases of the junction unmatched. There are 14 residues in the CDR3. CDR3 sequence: CSARDGVTGEKQYF. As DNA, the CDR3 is TGCAGTGCTAGAGACGGGGTGACAGGGGAAAAGCAGTACTTC.

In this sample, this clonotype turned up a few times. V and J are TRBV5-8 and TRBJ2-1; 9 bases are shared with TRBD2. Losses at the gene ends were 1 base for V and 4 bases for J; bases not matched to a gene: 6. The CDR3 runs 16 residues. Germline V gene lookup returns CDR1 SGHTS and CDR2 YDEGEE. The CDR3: CASSLSSGMPYNEQFF. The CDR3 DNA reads TGTGCCAGCAGCTTGTCTAGCGGGATGCCATACAATGAGCAGTTCTTC.

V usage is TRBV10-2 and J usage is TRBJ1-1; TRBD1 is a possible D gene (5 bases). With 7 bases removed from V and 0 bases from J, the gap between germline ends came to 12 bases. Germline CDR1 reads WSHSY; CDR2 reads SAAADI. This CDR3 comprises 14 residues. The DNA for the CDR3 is TGCGCCAGCATATCCGGGGGGATGAACACTGAAGCTTTCTTT. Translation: CASISGGMNTEAFF.

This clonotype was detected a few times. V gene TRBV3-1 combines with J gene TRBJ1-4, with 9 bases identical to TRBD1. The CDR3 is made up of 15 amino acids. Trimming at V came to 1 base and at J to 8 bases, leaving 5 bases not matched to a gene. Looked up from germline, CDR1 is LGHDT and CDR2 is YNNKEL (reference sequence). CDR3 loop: CASSQGGTGREKLFF. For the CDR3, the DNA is TGTGCCAGCAGCCAAGGAGGGACAGGGAGGGAAAAACTGTTTTTT.

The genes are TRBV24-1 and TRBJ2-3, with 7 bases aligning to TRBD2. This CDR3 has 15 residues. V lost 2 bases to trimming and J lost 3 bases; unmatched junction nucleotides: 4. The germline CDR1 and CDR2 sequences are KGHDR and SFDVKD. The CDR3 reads CATSDSRGSTDTQYF. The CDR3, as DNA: TGTGCCACCAGTGATTCTCGCGGGAGTACAGATACGCAGTATTTT.

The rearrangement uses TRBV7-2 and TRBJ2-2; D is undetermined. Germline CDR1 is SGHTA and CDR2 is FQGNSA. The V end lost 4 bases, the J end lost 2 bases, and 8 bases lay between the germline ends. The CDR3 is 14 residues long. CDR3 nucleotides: TGTGCCAGCAGCTCTCTACTTAACACCGGGGAGCTGTTTTTT. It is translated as CASSSLLNTGELFF.

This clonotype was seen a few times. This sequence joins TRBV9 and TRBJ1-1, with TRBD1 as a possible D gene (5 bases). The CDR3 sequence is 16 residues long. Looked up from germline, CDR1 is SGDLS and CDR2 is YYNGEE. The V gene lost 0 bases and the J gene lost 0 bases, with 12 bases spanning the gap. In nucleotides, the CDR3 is TGTGCCAGCAGCGTAGACTGGGGGGGAATGAACACTGAAGCTTTCTTT. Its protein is CASSVDWGGMNTEAFF.

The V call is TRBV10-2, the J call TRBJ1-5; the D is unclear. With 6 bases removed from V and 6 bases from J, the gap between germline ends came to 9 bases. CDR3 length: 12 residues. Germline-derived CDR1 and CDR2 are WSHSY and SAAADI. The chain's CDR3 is CASRALGQPQHF. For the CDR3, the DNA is TGCGCCAGCAGGGCGTTGGGTCAGCCCCAGCATTTT.

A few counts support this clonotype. CDR3 sequence reads: CASSLDLASGRGSQETQYF. The CDR3 DNA is TGCGCCAGCAGCTTGGATTTGGCTAGCGGGAGAGGCTCGCAAGAGACCCAGTACTTC. The chain employs TRBV5-1 and TRBJ2-5, with TRBD2 matching 10 bases. With V trimmed by 0 bases and J by 2 bases, 13 bases remained unmatched. The CDR3 runs 19 residues. The V gene's germline CDR1 is SGHRS and CDR2 YFSETQ.